The entry below gives a single T cell receptor beta chain sequence along with its context. A few counts support this clonotype. Its cognate antigen has yet to be identified. No much larger clonotype is one base removed from it; base qualities were not supplied. From the germline V gene, CDR1 is SNHLY and CDR2 is FYNNEI. The CDR3 runs 13 amino acids, cysteine and phenylalanine included. Only CDR3 DNA remains: 39 bases, in frame from the first base. Libraries were made using multiplex PCR. Data came from an Illumina HiSeq 4000. iRepertoire HTBI primers and Arm-PCR amplification of CDR3 regions were used to construct TCR beta libraries. Gel purification was performed on PCR products prior to sequencing. Concerning the study's data processing: Across samples, approximately 68 TRBV and 12 to 15 TRBJ segments were identified and used for gene usage analysis of CDR3 amino acid clonotypes. Filtered high-quality paired reads were merged into contigs using COPE and FqMerger. Contigs were aligned with BLAST to IMGT TRBV, TRBD and TRBJ reference genes, and CDR3 was defined per IMGT. Any clonotype with a frequency above 0.1% was counted as a highly expanded clone. Repertoire diversity was measured by Shannon entropy, and V-J evenness by the Gini coefficient. Public clonotypes were defined as clonotypes shared by more than one individual. Starting from the raw public reads, TCRdb applied fastp trimming at Q25, assembled clones with MiXCR and retained in-frame beta chains. Each CDR3 protein appears once, grouped with its most common genes and DNA. TCRdb's processing, not the study's, gives the V and J calls here. Counted in this sample were about 440,000 distinct CDR3 sequences; about 15% of them appeared once. Over 15% of the sample lies in the top ten.

The time point tag for this specimen amounts to: newly diagnosed GD, antithyroid drugs for less than 3 months. For both TCR sequencing and RNA sequencing, RNA was extracted from PBMCs using TRIzol. The diagnosis of Graves' disease was made according to American Thyroid Association guidelines. Patients were recruited from an endocrinology department in Xi'an, China. Each patient gave about 10 milliliters of peripheral blood, collected in an EDTA anticoagulant tube. Ficoll Paque Plus density gradient separation was used to isolate PBMCs, and no additional T cell sorting was done. An Agilent 2100 Bioanalyzer and agarose gel were used to check RNA quality, and a NanoDrop 2000 was used to measure RNA concentration. This specimen comes from a study of regulatory T cells in long-lasting Graves disease listed by TCRdb under 2021. With respect to the entire study: In the newly diagnosed Graves' disease group, patients had been taking antithyroid drugs for less than 3 months. This study used TCR sequencing and RNA sequencing of peripheral blood to compare persistent Graves' disease patients against newly diagnosed Graves' disease patients. The study took place in China and was registered as a clinical trial. A total of around 35 samples underwent TCR sequencing, from about 13 patients with persistent Graves' disease and 20 or so patients with newly diagnosed Graves' disease. What the authors observed across the whole study: Preferential use of TRBV28, TRBJ1-2 and TRBJ2-5 was observed in persistent disease, whereas TRBV20-1 and TRBJ2-1 were favored in newly diagnosed disease. Lower TCR Shannon entropy and fewer highly expanded clones were observed in persistent Graves' disease patients than in newly diagnosed patients, which suggested clonal expansion. Only the TCR beta chain was sequenced and analyzed. Patients with persistent disease shared more public clonotypes (approximately 2,500) than newly diagnosed patients did (roughly 970). Because the primary lesion, thyroid tissue, could not be accessed, the study looked at peripheral blood alone. The small sample size was acknowledged by the authors as a limitation that may reduce accuracy.

These same records also appear under a second study, on T cells in Graves' hyperthyroidism and ophthalmopathy. The second study's paper adds: Graves' hyperthyroidism was defined as stable when no progression to ophthalmopathy occurred over 18 months of follow-up. Hyperthyroidism patients were newly diagnosed, had a disease duration of under 2 months, and were aged 18 to 65 years. Exclusion was applied to patients with uncontrolled infections, other autoimmune diseases, pregnancy or lactation. Clinical symptoms, serum thyroxine and TRAb, thyroid ultrasound, and orbital computed tomography formed the basis for the diagnoses. For the first round of RT-PCR on the TCR CDR3, the HTBI primer set was used together with the Qiagen OneStep RT-PCR kit. Most expanded thyroid clonotypes (frequency above 0.001) were also detected in blood, a finding suggesting that blood repertoires may reflect thyroid immune responses. In cross-validation, a model built on a 13 V-J signature told ophthalmopathy apart from stable hyperthyroidism with 85% to 90% sensitivity and around 83% specificity, and in testing the same model reached 80%/75%. In validation, the model predicted progression to ophthalmopathy a median of approximately 6.3 months before onset, with roughly 71% sensitivity and roughly 79% specificity. To identify distinguishing TCR V-J signatures, a discovery cohort of about 95 patients was used, comprising 40 to 45 with Graves' ophthalmopathy and around 60 with stable Graves' hyperthyroidism. Prospective prediction of ophthalmopathy was tested in an independent validation cohort consisting of roughly 20 hyperthyroidism patients and around 16 patients who later progressed to ophthalmopathy. The approximately 98 discovery patients were randomly divided into training and test sets at a 7:3 ratio. Thyroid tissue and blood T-cell repertoires from over 5 Graves' hyperthyroidism patients were also compared in the study. After sampling, hyperthyroidism patients received methimazole starting at 30 mg daily, and ophthalmopathy patients received high-dose intravenous methylprednisolone. Libraries were constructed in a second round of multiplex PCR, after which size selection and purification were carried out. Libraries were sequenced paired-end with 100 bp reads on an Illumina HiSeq2000. Raw data were processed with SOAPnuke, discarding reads with adapters, uncalled bases, mean Phred below 15, or no exact constant-primer or identifier match. COPE v1.2.5 was used to merge the high-quality paired reads, and each unique nucleotide sequence was defined as a clonotype. Clonotypes were aligned to IMGT TRBV, TRBD and TRBJ reference segments using MiTCR v1.1. Only V-J combinations with frequency above 0.0001, covering 99.2% of repertoires, were analysed. A TCS score was defined as the ratio of F50 (clonal expansion) to E x V (chaos), with BLOSUM62-based TCRdist applied between CDR3 peptides within each V-J. Welch's t-statistics and random forest reduced 514 V-J features to 10 to 15, which were used in a naive Bayes classifier (R e1071). Sample size was not statistically predetermined, and investigators were not blinded to group allocation. TCR Vbeta CDR3 sequencing of roughly 140 peripheral blood samples (roughly 43 ophthalmopathy, about 75 hyperthyroidism and approximately 17 progressor patients) is reported in the paper.

The chain is made from TRBV2 and TRBJ1-2; TRBD1 fits 10 bases in the junction. The sample here was peripheral blood mononuclear cells (PBMCs), taken at new diagnosis, from a patient treated with antithyroid drugs. This receptor was taken from a woman between 25 and 40 years old with Graves disease. Donor details come from another sample of the same person, matched by shared clones. Here the CDR3 is given as CAGRRQGAYGYTF. The nucleotide sequence reads TGTGCAGGTCGTCGACAGGGGGCCTATGGCTACACCTTC. With all but the CDR3 taken from the reference TRBV2 and TRBJ1-2 genes, the full variable domain is: EPEVTQTPSHQVTQMGQEVILRCVPISNHLYFYWYRQILGQKVEFLVSFYNNEISEKSEIFDDQFSVERPDGSNFTLKIRSTKLEDSAMYFCAGRRQGAYGYTFGSGTRLTVV.